This TCR beta chain was sequenced for a study of shared clonotypes between healthy human individuals. The assay was immunoSEQ multiplex PCR, and TCRdb's table has in-frame clones only and misses some. The sample carries fewer than 1.8 million clones, around 98.5% recorded once. The study, taken as a whole, reports: Non-shared clonotypes had lower generation probabilities than those shared by all four donors.

This clone occurred once. Its target is not known. Healthy HIV-negative adults without recent acute infections or vaccinations served as donors. The sequence was collected from a man aged 25 to 40 in good health. The sample consisted of naive CD4+ T cells sorted from blood. As to subset: CD45RA+ positively selected.

CDR3 bases: TGTGCCAGCAGCGAGGGACTAGCGGGAGGCACCTACAATGAGCAGTTCTTC. It is translated as CASSEGLAGGTYNEQFF. This sequence joins TRBV7-2 and TRBJ2-1; TRBD2 agrees at 15 bases. The CDR3 length is 17 residues. From germline, CDR1 is SGHTA and CDR2 FQGNSA. The V gene end was trimmed by 5 bases and the J gene end by 2 bases; junction bases not matched to a gene: 4. Looking up the rest from reference TRBV7-2 and TRBJ2-1 gives the full variable domain: GAGVSQSPSNKVTEKGKDVELRCDPISGHTALYWYRQSLGQGLEFLIYFQGNSAPDKSGLPSDRFSAERTGGSVSTLTIQRTQQEDSAVYLCASSEGLAGGTYNEQFFGPGTRLTVL.